These 5 T cell receptor beta chains were all obtained from the same sample, sequenced in a study of immune heterogeneity within non-small cell lung tumors. The starting template was genomic DNA from bulk tumor, around 610 ng per sample. Several biopsies per primary tumor were taken during surgery, spaced as far apart as possible. Curative surgery was performed on patients who had untreated, newly diagnosed non-small cell lung cancer. Multiplex PCR was performed with 32 V and 13 J primers, and it amplified TCR beta CDR3. TCRdb reanalysed the multiplex PCR reads using MiXCR and keeps one entry per CDR3 protein. Of 2,500 to 3,500 distinct CDR3 sequences detected, less than 35% appear once; the ten largest clones hold about 9.4%. The sample taken for sequencing was lung tumor tissue. Receptor source: a man between 60 and 75 years old with non-small cell lung cancer.

This clonotype is termed medium-sized. The chain is built from TRBV30 and TRBJ2-7, with 11 bases aligning to TRBD2. CDR3 length: 16 residues. Germline lookup yields CDR1 GTSNPN and CDR2 SVGIG (reference sequence). The trim removed 5 bases at V and 5 bases at J, leaving 14 bases unmatched. CDR3 bases: TGTGCCTGGTCTTACTTACCTAGCGGGAGGAATAACGAGCAGTACTTC. Translation: CAWSYLPSGRNNEQYF. The variable domain in full, completed from reference TRBV30 and TRBJ2-7, reads SQTIHQWPATLVQPVGSPLSLECTVEGTSNPNLYWYRQAAGRGLQLLFYSVGIGQISSEVPQNLSASRPQDRQFILSSKKLLLSDSGFYLCAWSYLPSGRNNEQYFGPGTRLTVT.

By sample fraction, this clonotype is medium-sized. The chain employs TRBV30 and TRBJ2-7; D is undetermined. Trimming pared 1 base from V and 3 bases from J, leaving 4 bases between. Germline lookup yields CDR1 GTSNPN and CDR2 SVGIG (reference sequence). This CDR3 contains 11 residues. The CDR3 bases are TGTGCCTGGAGTGAGCTCTACGAGCAGTACTTC. Translated: CAWSELYEQYF.

This clonotype was seen a few times. For the CDR3, the DNA is TGTGCCAGCAGCCTCAGGGGACCAGCGGGCTACACCTTC. Its translation: CASSLRGPAGYTF. This rearrangement joins TRBV3-1 to TRBJ1-2; tentatively, D is TRBD1 (6 bases). From germline, CDR1 is LGHDT and CDR2 YNNKEL (reference sequence). There are 13 residues in the CDR3. Trimming shortened V by 4 bases and J by 8 bases, and 14 bases separated the two germline ends.

Worth noting for this clonotype: A read error may be the cause here, since a much bigger clone is one base away. This rearrangement joins TRBV2 to TRBJ1-6, with a possible D match to TRBD1 (6 bases). The CDR3 loop spans 14 amino acids. V lost 6 bases and J lost 8, with 14 bases in between. The germline V gene has CDR1 SNHLY and CDR2 FYNNEI. The CDR3 loop is CASRPQGIDSPLHF. In nucleotides, the CDR3 is TGTGCCAGCAGACCACAGGGTATAGATTCACCCCTCCACTTT. The whole variable domain, remainder taken from reference TRBV2 and TRBJ1-6, is EPEVTQTPSHQVTQMGQEVILRCVPISNHLYFYWYRQILGQKVEFLVSFYNNEISEKSEIFDDQFSVERPDGSNFTLKIRSTKLEDSAMYFCASRPQGIDSPLHFGNGTRLTVT.

This rearrangement joins TRBV20-1 to TRBJ1-6, with D tentatively TRBD1 (6 bases). The CDR3 totals 14 residues. V lost 2 bases to trimming and J lost 4 bases, with 9 bases between them. The germline gives CDR1 DFQATT, CDR2 SNEGSKA (reference sequence). The CDR3 region is CSARTTGYNSPLHF. As DNA, the CDR3 is TGCAGTGCTAGAACAACAGGGTATAATTCACCCCTCCACTTT.